This TCR beta chain was sequenced for a study of neurological immune-mediated disorders. The CDR3 is made up of 14 amino acids. V gave up 6 bases and J gave up 5 bases, with 13 bases separating them. Germline V gene data show CDR1 as SNHLY and CDR2 as FYNNEI. Overall study findings and caveats: Expanded clones shared no identical CDR3 amino acid sequences across subjects, which suggested private TCR-beta repertoires in all groups.

This clonotype showed up many times. Its antigen is unidentified. TCRdb reprocessed the 5' RACE reads with MiXCR, giving one entry per CDR3 protein. The table shows about 62,000 distinct CDR3 sequences, with roughly 3.5% occurring only once. The chain employs TRBV2 and TRBJ1-4; D remains ambiguous. Specimen: PBMCs. This TCR was recovered from a woman in her forties or fifties with multiple sclerosis. CDR3 in amino acids: CASRPGTANEKLFF. CDR3 coding DNA: TGTGCCAGCAGACCGGGAACGGCGAATGAAAAACTGTTTTTT.